Listed here are 7 T cell receptor beta chains from one sample, sequenced in a study of T cells in tuberculosis (dated 2018 in TCRdb). Receptor libraries were prepared by the immunoSEQ multiplex PCR assay. TCRdb carries this immuneACCESS record with in-frame sequences only. Its versions omit some clonotypes, under half of them owing to an unresolved V gene in the studies checked, with the rest unexplained. This sample lists some 41,000 clones; approximately 94% were detected once. The ten largest clones add up to under 2% of the sample. The sample taken for sequencing was PBMCs. The origin of the receptors is a donor under 30 with latent tuberculosis or without tuberculosis infection. Some clones in this sample may be carry-over from other donors' samples.

The CDR3, as DNA: TGTGCCAGCAGACAGGGTTTGAATGAGCAGTTCTTC. This encodes CASRQGLNEQFF. The chain has TRBV28 and TRBJ2-1; D perhaps matches TRBD1 (6 bases). V was clipped by 6 bases and J by 7 bases, with 10 bases between them. This CDR3 is built from 12 residues. Germline values: CDR1 MDHEN, CDR2 SYDVKM. The whole variable domain, filled in from reference TRBV28 and TRBJ2-1, reads DVKVTQSSRYLVKRTGEKVFLECVQDMDHENMFWYRQDPGLGLRLIYFSYDVKMKEKGDIPEGYSVSREKKERFSLILESASTNQTSMYLCASRQGLNEQFFGPGTRLTVL.

The chain joins TRBV18 to TRBJ2-7; the match to TRBD1 covers 12 bases. V gave up 8 bases and J gave up 6 bases; unmatched junction bases: 8. CDR1 is KGHSH and CDR2 is LQKENI in the germline V gene. The CDR3 is 14 residues long. In DNA, the CDR3 is TGTGCCAGCCATTCCGGGACAGGGGGCGCCGAGCAGTACTTC. Translated, it gives CASHSGTGGAEQYF.

The chain uses TRBV6-1 and TRBJ1-5; TRBD1 agrees at 7 bases. Germline CDR1 and CDR2: MNHNS and SASEGT. V dropped 6 bases and J dropped 5; count of bases not matched to a gene: 4. The CDR3 has 13 amino acids. In nucleotides, the CDR3 is TGTGCCAGCAGCCCAGGGGGGTATCAGCCCCAGCATTTT. Translation gives CASSPGGYQPQHF.

The CDR3 region has the DNA TGTGCCAGCAGCTTCACAGGGTTTAGGACTGAAGCTTTCTTT. Residues: CASSFTGFRTEAFF. This rearrangement joins TRBV5-4 to TRBJ1-1, with a possible D match to TRBD1 (6 bases). Trimming took 2 bases from V and 5 from J, leaving 13 bases between them. The CDR3 length is 14 residues. Germline V gene data show CDR1 as SGHNT and CDR2 as YYREEE (reference sequence).

In its sample, this clone ranks as medium-sized. The J gene is TRBJ2-7, the V gene TRBV4-3; 7 positions agree with TRBD2. Germline CDR1 reads LGHNA; CDR2 reads YSLEER. V lost 5 bases, J lost 2 bases, and 6 bases stayed unmatched. This CDR3 is 14 amino acids long. The CDR3 reads CASSNRGEAYEQYF. CDR3 nucleotides: TGCGCCAGCAGCAACCGGGGGGAGGCCTACGAGCAGTACTTC.

The chain joins TRBV15 to TRBJ2-1; possibly TRBD1 for D (6 bases). Germline CDR1 LNHNV, CDR2 YYDKDF (reference sequence). The CDR3 loop spans 15 amino acids. V shed 4 bases and J shed 3 bases, with 13 bases lying between them. CDR3 amino acids: CATSKGVAGYNEQFF. In nucleotides, the CDR3 is TGTGCCACCAGCAAGGGGGTAGCTGGCTACAATGAGCAGTTCTTC.

V is TRBV6-5 and J is TRBJ2-3; no clear D. The CDR3 length is 13 residues. The V and J ends lost 4 bases and 2 bases respectively, with 7 bases between them. CDR1 MNHEY and CDR2 SVGAGI come from the germline V gene. Written as DNA, the CDR3 is TGTGCCAGCAGTTCCGCTAACACAGATACGCAGTATTTT. Its translation: CASSSANTDTQYF.